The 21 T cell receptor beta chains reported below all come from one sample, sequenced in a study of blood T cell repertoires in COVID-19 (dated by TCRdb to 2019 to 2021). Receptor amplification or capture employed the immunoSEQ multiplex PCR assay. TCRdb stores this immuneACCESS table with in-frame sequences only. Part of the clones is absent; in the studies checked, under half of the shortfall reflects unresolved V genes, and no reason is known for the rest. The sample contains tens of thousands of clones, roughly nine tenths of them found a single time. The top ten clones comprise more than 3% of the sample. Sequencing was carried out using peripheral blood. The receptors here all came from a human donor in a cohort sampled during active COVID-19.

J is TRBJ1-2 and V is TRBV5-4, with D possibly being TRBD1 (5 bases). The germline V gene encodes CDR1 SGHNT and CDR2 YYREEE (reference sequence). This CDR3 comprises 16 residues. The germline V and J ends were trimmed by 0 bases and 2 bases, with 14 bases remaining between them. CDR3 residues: CASSLAVGGPNYGYTF. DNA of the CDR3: TGTGCCAGCAGCTTGGCGGTCGGGGGACCCAACTATGGCTACACCTTC.

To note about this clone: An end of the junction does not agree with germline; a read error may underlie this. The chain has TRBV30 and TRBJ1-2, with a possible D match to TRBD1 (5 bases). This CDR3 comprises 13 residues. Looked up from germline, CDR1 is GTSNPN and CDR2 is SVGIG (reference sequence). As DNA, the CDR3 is TGTGCCTGGGGACGAGGGGAGGGGTCCCGTCCCTTCTTC. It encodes CAWGRGEGSRPFF. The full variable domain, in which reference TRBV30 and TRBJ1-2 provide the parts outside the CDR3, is SQTIHQWPATLVQPVGSPLSLECTVEGTSNPNLYWYRQAAGRGLQLLFYSVGIGQISSEVPQNLSASRPQDRQFILSSKKLLLSDSGFYLCAWGRGEGSRPFFGSGTRLTVV.

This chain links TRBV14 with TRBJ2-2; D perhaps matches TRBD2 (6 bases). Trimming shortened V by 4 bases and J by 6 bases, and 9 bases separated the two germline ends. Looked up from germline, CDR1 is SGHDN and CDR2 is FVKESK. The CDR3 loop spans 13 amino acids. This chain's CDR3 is CASSRTIAGELFF. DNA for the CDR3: TGTGCCAGCAGCCGGACTATCGCCGGGGAGCTGTTTTTT.

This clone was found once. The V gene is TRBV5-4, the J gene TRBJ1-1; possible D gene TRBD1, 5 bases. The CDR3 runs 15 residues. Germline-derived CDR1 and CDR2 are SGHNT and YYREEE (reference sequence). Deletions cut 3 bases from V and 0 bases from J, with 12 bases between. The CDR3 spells CASSSGGVMNTEAFF. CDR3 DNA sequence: TGTGCCAGCAGCTCGGGGGGAGTCATGAACACTGAAGCTTTCTTT.

The DNA of the CDR3 is TGTGCCAGTATCTCAGGGTCATTGTACACCGGGGAGCTGTTTTTT. This gives the protein CASISGSLYTGELFF. The chain has TRBV19 and TRBJ2-2; TRBD1 is a possible D gene (5 bases). The germline V gene encodes CDR1 LNHDA and CDR2 SQIVND (reference sequence). The V and J ends lost 7 bases and 3 bases respectively, with 15 bases between them. The CDR3 runs to 15 residues.

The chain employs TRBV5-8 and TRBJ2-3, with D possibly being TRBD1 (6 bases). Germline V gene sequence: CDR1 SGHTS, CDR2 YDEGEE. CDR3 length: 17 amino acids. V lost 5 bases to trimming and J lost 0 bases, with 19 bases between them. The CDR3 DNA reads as TGTGCCAGCAGATTACCCCACAGGGAGCCTAGCACAGATACGCAGTATTTT. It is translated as CASRLPHREPSTDTQYF.

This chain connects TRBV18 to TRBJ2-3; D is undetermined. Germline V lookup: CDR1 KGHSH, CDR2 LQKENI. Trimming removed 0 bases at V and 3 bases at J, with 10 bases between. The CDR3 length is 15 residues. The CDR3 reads CASSPPVVRTDTQYF. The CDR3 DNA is TGTGCCAGCTCACCACCGGTGGTCAGGACAGATACGCAGTATTTT.

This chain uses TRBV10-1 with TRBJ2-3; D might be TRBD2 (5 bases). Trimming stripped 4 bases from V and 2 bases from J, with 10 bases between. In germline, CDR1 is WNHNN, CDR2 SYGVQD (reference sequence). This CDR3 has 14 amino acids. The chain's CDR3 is CASSGIGDTDTQYF. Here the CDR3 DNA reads TGCGCCAGCAGTGGAATCGGGGACACAGATACGCAGTATTTT.

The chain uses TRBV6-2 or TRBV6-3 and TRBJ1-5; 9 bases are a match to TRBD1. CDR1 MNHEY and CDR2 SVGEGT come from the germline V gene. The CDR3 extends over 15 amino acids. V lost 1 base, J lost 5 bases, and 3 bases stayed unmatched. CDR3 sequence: CASSYWDREDQPQHF. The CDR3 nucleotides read TGTGCCAGCAGTTACTGGGACAGGGAAGATCAGCCCCAGCATTTT.

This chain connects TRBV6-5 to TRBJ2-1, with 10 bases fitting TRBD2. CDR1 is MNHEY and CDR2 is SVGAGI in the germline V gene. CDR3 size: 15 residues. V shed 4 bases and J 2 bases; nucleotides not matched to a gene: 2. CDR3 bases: TGTGCCAGCAGTTTACTAGCGGGGCCCTACAATGAGCAGTTCTTC. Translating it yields CASSLLAGPYNEQFF.

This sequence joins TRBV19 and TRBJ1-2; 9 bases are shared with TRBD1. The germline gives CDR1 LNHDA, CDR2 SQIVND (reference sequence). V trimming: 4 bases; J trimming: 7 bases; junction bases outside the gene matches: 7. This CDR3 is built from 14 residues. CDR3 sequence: CASSTRDRVIGYTF. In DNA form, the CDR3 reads TGTGCCAGTAGTACCCGGGACAGGGTGATTGGCTACACCTTC.

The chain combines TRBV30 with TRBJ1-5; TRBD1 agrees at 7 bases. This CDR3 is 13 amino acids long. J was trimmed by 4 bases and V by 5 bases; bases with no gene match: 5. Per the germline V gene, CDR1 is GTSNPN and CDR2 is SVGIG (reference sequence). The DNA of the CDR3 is TGTGCCTGGGGGGACAGACGAAATCAGCCCCAGCATTTT. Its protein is CAWGDRRNQPQHF.

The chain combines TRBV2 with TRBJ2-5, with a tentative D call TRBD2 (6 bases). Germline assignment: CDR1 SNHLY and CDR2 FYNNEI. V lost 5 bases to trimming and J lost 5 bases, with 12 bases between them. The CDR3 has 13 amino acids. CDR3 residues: CASSRTGRETQYF. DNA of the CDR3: TGTGCCAGCAGTCGCACTGGGAGGGAGACCCAGTACTTC.

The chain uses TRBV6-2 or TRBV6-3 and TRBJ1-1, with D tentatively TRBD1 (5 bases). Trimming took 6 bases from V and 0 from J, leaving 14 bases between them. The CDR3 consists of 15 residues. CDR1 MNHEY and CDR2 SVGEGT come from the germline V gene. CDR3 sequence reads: CASSQRQPVNTEAFF. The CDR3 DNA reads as TGTGCCAGCAGCCAACGACAGCCCGTGAACACTGAAGCTTTCTTT.

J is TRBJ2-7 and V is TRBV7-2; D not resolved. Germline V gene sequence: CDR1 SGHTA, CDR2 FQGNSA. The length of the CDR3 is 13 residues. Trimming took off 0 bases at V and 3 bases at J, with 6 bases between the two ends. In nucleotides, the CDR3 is TGTGCCAGCAGCTTAGCGTCCAGCTACGAGCAGTACGTC. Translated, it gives CASSLASSYEQYV.

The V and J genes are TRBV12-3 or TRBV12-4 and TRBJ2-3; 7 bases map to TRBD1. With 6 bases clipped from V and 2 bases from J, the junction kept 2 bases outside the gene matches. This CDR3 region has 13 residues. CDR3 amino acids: CASSEGATDTQYF. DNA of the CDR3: TGTGCCAGCAGCGAGGGGGCCACAGATACGCAGTATTTT.

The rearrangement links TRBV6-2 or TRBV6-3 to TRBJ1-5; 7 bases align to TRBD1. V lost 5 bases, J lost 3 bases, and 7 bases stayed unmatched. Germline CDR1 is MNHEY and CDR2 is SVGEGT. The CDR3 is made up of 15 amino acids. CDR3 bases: TGTGCCAGCAGTCAGTCGACAGGGTCCAATCAGCCCCAGCATTTT. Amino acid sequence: CASSQSTGSNQPQHF.

CDR3 DNA: TGTGCCAGCAGCCCCTTATACGAGCAGTACGTC. Translated, it gives CASSPLYEQYV. The chain combines TRBV6-5 with TRBJ2-7; D not certain. The germline CDR1 and CDR2 sequences are MNHEY and SVGAGI. V was clipped by 6 bases and J by 4 bases, with 7 bases between them. The CDR3 sequence is 11 residues long.

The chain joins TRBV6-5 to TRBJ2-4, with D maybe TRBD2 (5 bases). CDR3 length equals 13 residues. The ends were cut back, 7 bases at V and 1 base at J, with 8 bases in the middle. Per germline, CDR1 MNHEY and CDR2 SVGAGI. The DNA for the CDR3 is TGTGCCAGCACCACGGGGGCCAAAAACATTCAGTACTTC. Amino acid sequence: CASTTGAKNIQYF.

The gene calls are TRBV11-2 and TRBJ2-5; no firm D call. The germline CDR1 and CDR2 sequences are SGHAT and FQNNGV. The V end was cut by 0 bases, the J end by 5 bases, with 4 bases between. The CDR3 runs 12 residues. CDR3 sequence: CASSLDGETQYF. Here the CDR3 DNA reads TGTGCCAGCAGCTTAGACGGGGAGACCCAGTACTTC.

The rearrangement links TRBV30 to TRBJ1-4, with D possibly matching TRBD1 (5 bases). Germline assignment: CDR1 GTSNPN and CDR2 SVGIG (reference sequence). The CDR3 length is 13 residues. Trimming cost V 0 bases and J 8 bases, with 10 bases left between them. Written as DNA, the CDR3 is TGTGCCTGGAGTGTACAGGAAAGGGAAAAACTGTTTTTT. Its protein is CAWSVQEREKLFF.